The subject of this entry is one T cell receptor (beta chain). Its antigen is not known. This record belongs to a study of beta chain features in type 1 diabetes. Whole-study context: Examination covered fewer than 110 million sorted cells spanning all samples.

Study outcomes and limitations: Type 1 diabetes patients had TCRB CDR3s that were shorter (moderately but significantly so) in all four CD4+ subsets. No resolution was reached here on whether HLA type influences TCRB rearrangement. The study found fewer insertions and more deletions at VDJ junctions in type 1 diabetes patients.

The entirety of the isolated RNA underwent reverse transcription, so expressed TCRB transcripts were sequenced. Assay used: immunoSEQ multiplex PCR; TCRdb lists only in-frame clones, some missing. The sample has just under 150,000 clones, 10% to 15% seen once. V lost 4 bases and J lost 5; bases outside the gene matches: 10. Germline V gives CDR1 MNHNS, CDR2 SASEGT. The CDR3 is made up of 15 amino acids. The V gene is TRBV6-1, the J gene TRBJ2-5; 7 bases map to TRBD1. This receptor was taken from a man aged 18 to 30 with type 1 diabetes. Sequenced material: central memory CD4+ T cells from blood. The CDR3 coding sequence is TGTGCCAGCAGTGCCGGGACAGACCCATTTGAGACCCAGTACTTC. Residues: CASSAGTDPFETQYF.